The TCR beta chain described here comes from a study of T cell changes during pregnancy in multiple sclerosis. The CDR3 runs 15 residues. Germline V gene sequence: CDR1 MGHRA, CDR2 YSYEKL. Trimming shortened V by 0 bases and J by 0 bases, and 9 bases separated the two germline ends. Produced via immunoSEQ multiplex PCR; TCRdb's table is partial and in-frame only. The data show roughly 80,000 clones, 85% to 95% seen once. Only one count was recorded for this clone. Sequenced here: peripheral blood, sampled in the first trimester of pregnancy. The sequence derives from a female donor with multiple sclerosis, enrolled in a pregnancy study. V is TRBV4-1 and J is TRBJ2-7; D possibly corresponds to TRBD2 (6 bases). The CDR3 DNA is TGCGCCAGCAGCCAAGACAGGGAGGTCTCCTACGAGCAGTACTTC. Amino acids: CASSQDREVSYEQYF.